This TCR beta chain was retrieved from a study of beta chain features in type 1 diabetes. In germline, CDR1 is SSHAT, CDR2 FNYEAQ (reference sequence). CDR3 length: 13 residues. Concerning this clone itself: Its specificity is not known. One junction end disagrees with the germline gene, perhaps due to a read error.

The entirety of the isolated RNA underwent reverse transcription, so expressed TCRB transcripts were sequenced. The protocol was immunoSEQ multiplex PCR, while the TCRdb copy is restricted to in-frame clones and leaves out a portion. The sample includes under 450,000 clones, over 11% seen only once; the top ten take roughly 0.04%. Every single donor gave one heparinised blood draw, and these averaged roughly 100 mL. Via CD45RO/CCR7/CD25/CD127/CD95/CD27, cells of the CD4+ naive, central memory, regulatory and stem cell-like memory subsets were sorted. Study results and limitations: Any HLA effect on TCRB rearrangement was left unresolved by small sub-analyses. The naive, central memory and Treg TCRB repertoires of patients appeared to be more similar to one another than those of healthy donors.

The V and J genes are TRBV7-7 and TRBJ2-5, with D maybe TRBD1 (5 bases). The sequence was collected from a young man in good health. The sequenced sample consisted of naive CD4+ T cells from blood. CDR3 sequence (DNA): TGTGCTAGCAGCTTAGGACAAGGAGAGACCCAGTACTTC. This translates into CASSLGQGETQYF.